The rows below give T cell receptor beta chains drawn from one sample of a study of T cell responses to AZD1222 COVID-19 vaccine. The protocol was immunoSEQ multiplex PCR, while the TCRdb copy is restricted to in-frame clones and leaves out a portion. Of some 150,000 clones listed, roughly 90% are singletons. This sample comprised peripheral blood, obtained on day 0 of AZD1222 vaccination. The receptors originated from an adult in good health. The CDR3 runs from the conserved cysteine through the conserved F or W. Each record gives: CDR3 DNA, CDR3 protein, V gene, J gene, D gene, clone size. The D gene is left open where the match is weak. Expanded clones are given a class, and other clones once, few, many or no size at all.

TGTGCCAGCAGCGAAGCACCCGTAGGGGCTGGAAACACCATATATTTT	CASSEAPVGAGNTIYF	TRBV2	TRBJ1-3	-	once
TGTGCCAGCTCACCAACCGGGACTAGCGGGAGGGCCAAAAACATTCAGTACTTC	CASSPTGTSGRAKNIQYF	TRBV18	TRBJ2-4	TRBD2	-
TGTGCCAGCAGCCAGAAGTGGACAGGGGGCAATGGCTATGGCTACACCTTC	CASSQKWTGGNGYGYTF	TRBV3-1/TRBV3-2	TRBJ1-2	TRBD1	-
TGTGCCAGCAGCAAAGCGGGCAAGACCACAGATACGCAGTATTTT	CASSKAGKTTDTQYF	TRBV21-1	TRBJ2-3	-	once
TGCAGCGTTGAAGGGATATATGGCTACACCTTC	CSVEGIYGYTF	TRBV29-1	TRBJ1-2	-	-
TGTGCCTGGAGTGGGGGGCCTTATGGCTACACCTTC	CAWSGGPYGYTF	TRBV30	TRBJ1-2	-	-
TGCGCCAGCAGCCAAGATACTACCGGGAGCTACAATGAGCAGTTCTTC	CASSQDTTGSYNEQFF	TRBV4-3	TRBJ2-1	-	-
TGTGCCAGCAGCACCCAAATCCTCTCTGGGGCCAACGTCCTGACTTTC	CASSTQILSGANVLTF	TRBV9	TRBJ2-6	-	-
TGTGCCAGCTCACCGGGGACAGGGGGTTACGAGCAGTACTTC	CASSPGTGGYEQYF	TRBV18	TRBJ2-7	TRBD1	-
TGTGCCAGCAGCCCGGGACGGGTAAACACCATATATTTT	CASSPGRVNTIYF	TRBV11-1	TRBJ1-3	-	-
TGCGCCAGCAGCGGGGGACAGGGGACGAGCGAGCAGTACTTC	CASSGGQGTSEQYF	TRBV5-1	TRBJ2-7	TRBD1	-
TGTGCCAGCAGCCAAGAGTCGCTAAGGGAGTGGAGAACAGATACGCAGTATTTT	CASSQESLREWRTDTQYF	TRBV14	TRBJ2-3	-	-
TGTGCCAGCAGCCCCGAACAGGGGGCCACCGGGGAGCTGTTTTTT	CASSPEQGATGELFF	TRBV6-4	TRBJ2-2	TRBD1	few
TGTGCCAGCTCACTGATTACTCAGGCCCAGACCAACACCGGGGAGCTGTTTTTT	CASSLITQAQTNTGELFF	TRBV18	TRBJ2-2	-	-
TGCGCCAGCAGCCAAGTTAGTGGTGGAGGGAACACCGGGGAGCTGTTTTTT	CASSQVSGGGNTGELFF	TRBV4-3	TRBJ2-2	-	-
TGTGCCAGCAGCTTAGCGAGCGGGGGGCTCAGCTCCTACGAGCAGTACTTC	CASSLASGGLSSYEQYF	TRBV7-2	TRBJ2-7	TRBD2	-
TGCAGTGCTAGTAACCGGGACTTGAGCACAGATACGCAGTATTTT	CSASNRDLSTDTQYF	TRBV20-1	TRBJ2-3	-	-
TGTGCCAGCAGTGAACAGGGGAATCCACCCCTCCACTTT	CASSEQGNPPLHF	TRBV6-4	TRBJ1-6	TRBD1	-
TGTGCCAGCAGTTTTGGCAGGGGCACTGAAGCTTTCTTT	CASSFGRGTEAFF	TRBV27	TRBJ1-1	-	-
TGTGCCAGCAGTCCTCTGGACAGTCAGAATCAGCCCCAGCATTTT	CASSPLDSQNQPQHF	TRBV27	TRBJ1-5	-	once
TGTGCCAGCAGCCAAGACCCGACTATCTACTACGAGCAGTACTTC	CASSQDPTIYYEQYF	TRBV4-2	TRBJ2-7	-	-
TGTGCCAGCAGTTACAGTTTACAGCCCCAGCATTTT	CASSYSLQPQHF	TRBV6-2/TRBV6-3	TRBJ1-5	-	-
TGTGCCAGCACCCGGGACAGCTCCTACGAGCAGTACTTC	CASTRDSSYEQYF	TRBV10-3	TRBJ2-7	TRBD1	-
TGTGCCTGGAGTAGGTTCAACCTCCGGGGCAGGGGGCTTGGCTACACCTTC	CAWSRFNLRGRGLGYTF	TRBV30	TRBJ1-2	TRBD1	-
TGTGCCAGCAGTATCCGGGACAGGAATATCTATGGCTACACCTTC	CASSIRDRNIYGYTF	TRBV27	TRBJ1-2	TRBD1	-
TGTGCCAGCAGCTCAGACCCTCTCTACGAGCAGTACTTC	CASSSDPLYEQYF	TRBV5-4	TRBJ2-7	-	-
TGTGCCTGGAGCGGGGTTGAAGCTTTCTTT	CAWSGVEAFF	TRBV30	TRBJ1-1	-	-
TGTGCCAGCAGCTACCGACAGGGCGGATCTAATGAAAAACTGTTTTTT	CASSYRQGGSNEKLFF	TRBV7-9	TRBJ1-4	TRBD1	-